This T cell receptor beta chain was recovered during a study of T-cell reconstitution after alpha-beta-depleted transplantation in children. A TCRbeta library incorporating unique molecular identifiers was prepared. TCRdb passed the PCR reads through MiXCR, listing each CDR3 protein once. The sample lists around 270,000 distinct CDR3 sequences; roughly a tenth were seen once. Comments on this clonotype: The target antigen is unknown.

Germline CDR1 reads LGHNA; CDR2 reads YSLEER. The CDR3 loop spans 19 amino acids. Trimming took 4 bases from V and 2 from J; bases not matched to a gene: 14. Study-level points and caveats: By about two months after transplant, alpha-beta T cells reportedly arose from several hundred graft clones that had expanded. The authors attributed T-cell counts and diversity one year after transplant mostly to newly produced T cells.

The input for sequencing was PBMCs, taken before TCRalphabeta/CD19-depleted stem cell transplant. The rearrangement uses TRBV4-3 and TRBJ2-1; TRBD2 agrees at 10 bases. This clonotype was sampled from a boy under two years old with acute myeloid leukemia, due to receive a stem cell transplant. The CDR3 region is CASSPRDRTSGGPYNEQFF. CDR3 nucleotide sequence: TGCGCCAGCAGCCCTCGGGACAGGACTAGCGGAGGACCCTACAATGAGCAGTTCTTC.